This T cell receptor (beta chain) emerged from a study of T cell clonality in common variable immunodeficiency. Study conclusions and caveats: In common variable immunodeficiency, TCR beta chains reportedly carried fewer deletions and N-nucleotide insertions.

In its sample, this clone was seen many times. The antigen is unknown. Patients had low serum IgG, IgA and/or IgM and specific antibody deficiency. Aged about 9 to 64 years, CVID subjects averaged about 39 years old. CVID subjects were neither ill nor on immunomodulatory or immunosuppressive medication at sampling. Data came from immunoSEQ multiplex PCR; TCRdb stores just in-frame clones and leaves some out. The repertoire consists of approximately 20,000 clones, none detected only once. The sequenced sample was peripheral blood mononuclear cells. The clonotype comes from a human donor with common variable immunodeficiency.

The CDR3 is CASSRQMNTEAFF. CDR3 DNA (partial): TGTGCCAGCAGTCGACAGATGAACACTGAA. This chain joins TRBV5-5 and TRBJ1-1; maybe TRBD1 (5 bases). The read falls 3 residues short of the CDR3 end, and the missing part is taken from the germline J gene. The CDR3 is 13 residues long. CDR1 is SGHKS and CDR2 is YYEKEE in the germline V gene (reference sequence). V lost 5 bases and J 0 bases, leaving 8 bases between the germline ends.